This T cell receptor beta chain was observed in a study of CD8 T cells in ankylosing spondylitis. This clonotype was observed a handful of times. What it binds is not known. Study outcomes and limitations: Within ankylosing spondylitis blood, a TCR beta motif made up of eight or nine highly homologous variants appeared to be characteristic. Previous work reported some of these motif variants in the synovial fluid and blood of reactive arthritis. The clones that were linked to disease were reported to be significantly enriched in matched synovial fluid samples from ankylosing spondylitis patients.

Libraries for TCR beta were made by quantitative 5'-RACE with molecular barcodes. TCRdb analysed the 5' RACE reads with MiXCR anew, one entry per CDR3 protein. The table has a few hundred thousand distinct CDR3 sequences, around 20% seen once. This CDR3 comprises 12 residues. Trimming cost V 6 bases and J 3 bases, with 8 bases left between them. The chain combines TRBV12-3 or TRBV12-4 with TRBJ1-1; unclear D gene. Sequenced input: blood, either unsorted or a sorted T cell fraction (not recorded which). The TCR sequence derives from a female donor with ankylosing spondylitis or in good health (not recorded which). The CDR3 loop is CASSSVHTEAFF. CDR3 in DNA: TGTGCCAGCAGCTCGGTTCACACTGAAGCTTTCTTT.